This T cell receptor beta chain is drawn from a study of T cell repertoires in cytomegalovirus infection. About the study: Well-studied HLA-B-restricted CMV epitopes were used in the study alongside recently identified HLA-C-restricted ones. Public signatures in TCR beta pointed to CMV infection and matching HLA type. Findings of the study overall: Identification of carriers of CMV plus the relevant HLA was achieved through cumulative public TCR beta family frequency. The study found HLA-C-restricted CMV-specific TCR beta clonotypes dominating the ex vivo response.

Comment on this clonotype: Its antigen is as yet unknown.

Germline V CDR1 and CDR2: LNHDA, SQIVND (reference sequence). This CDR3 has 15 residues. The V end lost 3 bases, the J end lost 6 bases, and 15 bases lay between the germline ends. TCRdb independently ran MiXCR on the reads; one entry per CDR3 protein. The sample shows 750,000 to 950,000 distinct CDR3 sequences, 25% to 30% of them seen only once. This TCR derives from a human donor in good health (CMV status not recorded). Some clones in this sample may be carry-over from other donors' samples. The gene calls are TRBV19 and TRBJ2-1; D possibly corresponds to TRBD1 (6 bases). This sample comprised cultured CD8+ T cells from PBMCs, obtained from culture after CMV antigen stimulation. In nucleotides, the CDR3 is TGTGCCAGTAGTATTTTACAGGGTTCGGGCAATGAGCAGTTCTTC. Amino acids: CASSILQGSGNEQFF.